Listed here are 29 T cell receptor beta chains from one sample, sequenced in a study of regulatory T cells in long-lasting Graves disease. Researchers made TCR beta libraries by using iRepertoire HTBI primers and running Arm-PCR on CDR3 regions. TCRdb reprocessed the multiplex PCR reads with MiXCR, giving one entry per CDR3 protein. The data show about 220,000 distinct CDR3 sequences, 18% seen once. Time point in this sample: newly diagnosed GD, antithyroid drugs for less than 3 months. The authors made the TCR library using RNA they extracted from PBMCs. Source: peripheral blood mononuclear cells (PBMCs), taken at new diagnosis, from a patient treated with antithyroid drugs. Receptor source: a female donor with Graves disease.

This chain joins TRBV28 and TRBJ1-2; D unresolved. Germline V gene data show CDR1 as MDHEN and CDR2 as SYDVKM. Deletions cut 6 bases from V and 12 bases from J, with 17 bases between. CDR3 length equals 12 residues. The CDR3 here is CASSLPERQHTF. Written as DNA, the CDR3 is TGTGCCAGCAGCTTACCCGAAAGGCAGCACACCTTC.

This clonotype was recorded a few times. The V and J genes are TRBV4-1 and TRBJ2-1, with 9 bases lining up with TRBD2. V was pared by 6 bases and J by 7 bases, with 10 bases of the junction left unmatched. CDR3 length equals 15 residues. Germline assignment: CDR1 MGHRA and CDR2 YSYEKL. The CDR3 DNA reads TGCGCCAGCAGTGATGCGGGAGGGCCTTCAAATGAGCAGTTCTTC. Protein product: CASSDAGGPSNEQFF.

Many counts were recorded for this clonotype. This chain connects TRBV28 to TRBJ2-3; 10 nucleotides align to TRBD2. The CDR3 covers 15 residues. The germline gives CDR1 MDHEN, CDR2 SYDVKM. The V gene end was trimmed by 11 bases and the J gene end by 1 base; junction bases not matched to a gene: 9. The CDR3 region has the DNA TGTGCCGCCCTGGGGAGCGGGAGGGGCACAGATACGCAGTATTTT. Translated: CAALGSGRGTDTQYF.

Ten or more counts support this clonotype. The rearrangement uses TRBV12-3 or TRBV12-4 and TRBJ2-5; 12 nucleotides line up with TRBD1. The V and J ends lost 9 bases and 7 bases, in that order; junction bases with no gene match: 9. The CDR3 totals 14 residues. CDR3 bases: TGTGCCAGTTCCGGGACAGGGGGCTTCGCGACCCAGTACTTC. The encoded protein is CASSGTGGFATQYF.

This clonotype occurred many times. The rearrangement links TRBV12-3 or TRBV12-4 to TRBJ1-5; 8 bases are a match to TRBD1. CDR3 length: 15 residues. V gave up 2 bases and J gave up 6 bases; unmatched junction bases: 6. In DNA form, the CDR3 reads TGTGCCAGCAGTTTATCCGGGACAGGAGGTCAGCCCCAGCATTTT. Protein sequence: CASSLSGTGGQPQHF.

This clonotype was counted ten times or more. CDR3 DNA sequence: TGCAGTGCTAGCGCACTAGTCACTTCCTACGAGCAGTACTTC. Protein sequence: CSASALVTSYEQYF. This chain links TRBV20-1 with TRBJ2-7, with D tentatively TRBD2 (5 bases). Germline V CDR1 and CDR2: DFQATT, SNEGSKA (reference sequence). There are 14 residues in the CDR3. V lost 3 bases to trimming and J lost 1 base, with 13 bases between them.

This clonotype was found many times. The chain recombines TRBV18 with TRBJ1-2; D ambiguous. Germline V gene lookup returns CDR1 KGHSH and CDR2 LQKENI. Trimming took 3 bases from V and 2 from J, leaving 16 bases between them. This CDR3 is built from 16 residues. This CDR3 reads CASSPQMGTVNYGYTF. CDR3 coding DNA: TGTGCCAGCTCACCCCAGATGGGTACAGTCAACTATGGCTACACCTTC.

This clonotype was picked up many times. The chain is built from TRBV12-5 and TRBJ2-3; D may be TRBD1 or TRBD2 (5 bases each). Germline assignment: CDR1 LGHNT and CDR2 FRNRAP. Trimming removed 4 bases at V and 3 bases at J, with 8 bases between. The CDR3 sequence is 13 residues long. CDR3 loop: CASGWDQTDTQYF. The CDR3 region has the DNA TGTGCTAGTGGTTGGGACCAGACAGATACGCAGTATTTT.

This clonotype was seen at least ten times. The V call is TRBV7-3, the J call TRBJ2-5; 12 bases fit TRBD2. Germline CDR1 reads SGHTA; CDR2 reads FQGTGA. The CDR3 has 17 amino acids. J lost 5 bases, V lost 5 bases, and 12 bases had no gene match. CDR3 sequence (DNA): TGTGCCAGCAGCCCCAAGAGACTAGCGGGAGTTCCGGAGACCCAGTACTTC. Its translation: CASSPKRLAGVPETQYF.

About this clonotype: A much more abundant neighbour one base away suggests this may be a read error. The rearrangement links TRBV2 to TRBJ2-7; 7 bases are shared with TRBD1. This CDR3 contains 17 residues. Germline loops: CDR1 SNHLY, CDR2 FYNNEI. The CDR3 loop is CASSPGPGTARFYEQSF. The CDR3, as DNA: TGTGCCAGCAGCCCAGGGCCAGGGACAGCGCGCTTCTACGAGCAGTCCTTC.

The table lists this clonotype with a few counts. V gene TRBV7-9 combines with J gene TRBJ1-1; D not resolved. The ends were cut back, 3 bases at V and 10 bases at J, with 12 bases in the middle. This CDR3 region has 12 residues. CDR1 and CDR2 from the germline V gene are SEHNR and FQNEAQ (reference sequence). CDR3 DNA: TGTGCCAGCAGCTTCGGGTCGAAGGGAGCTTTCTTT. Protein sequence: CASSFGSKGAFF. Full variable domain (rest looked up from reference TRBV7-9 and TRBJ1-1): DTGVSQNPRHKITKRGQNVTFRCDPISEHNRLYWYRQTLGQGPEFLTYFQNEAQLEKSRLLSDRFSAERPKGSFSTLEIQRTEQGDSAMYLCASSFGSKGAFFGQGTRLTVV.

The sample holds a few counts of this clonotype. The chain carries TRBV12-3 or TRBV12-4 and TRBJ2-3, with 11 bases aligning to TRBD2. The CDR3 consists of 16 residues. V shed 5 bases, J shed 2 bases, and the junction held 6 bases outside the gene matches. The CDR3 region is CASSSRLAGTTDTQYF. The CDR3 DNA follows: TGTGCCAGCAGTAGTAGACTAGCGGGAACCACAGATACGCAGTATTTT.

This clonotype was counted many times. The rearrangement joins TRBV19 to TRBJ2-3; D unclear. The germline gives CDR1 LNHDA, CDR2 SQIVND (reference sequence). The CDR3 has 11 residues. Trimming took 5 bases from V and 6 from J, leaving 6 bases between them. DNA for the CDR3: TGTGCCAGTAGTGAGCCGGATACGCAGTATTTT. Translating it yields CASSEPDTQYF.

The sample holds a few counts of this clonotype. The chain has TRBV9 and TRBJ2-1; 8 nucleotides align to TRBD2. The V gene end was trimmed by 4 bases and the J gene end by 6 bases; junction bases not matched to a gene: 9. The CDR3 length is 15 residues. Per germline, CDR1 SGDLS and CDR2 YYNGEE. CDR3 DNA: TGTGCCAGCAGCTCAGGAGGACTAGCTTTCAATGAGCAGTTCTTC. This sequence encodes CASSSGGLAFNEQFF.

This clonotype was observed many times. Written as DNA, the CDR3 is TGTGCCAGCAGTGACCAGGACGGGGGAGATGAGCAGTTCTTC. It specifies CASSDQDGGDEQFF. The chain carries TRBV25-1 and TRBJ2-1, with D maybe TRBD2 (6 bases). Germline values: CDR1 MGHDK, CDR2 SYGVNS. This CDR3 has 14 residues. V lost 3 bases to trimming and J lost 8 bases, with 14 bases between them.

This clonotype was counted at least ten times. CDR3 region: CASSYSSGGETQYF. Here the CDR3 DNA reads TGTGCCAGCAGTTACTCGAGTGGTGGGGAGACCCAGTACTTC. The chain combines TRBV6-5 with TRBJ2-5; unclear D gene. The germline V gene has CDR1 MNHEY and CDR2 SVGAGI. The CDR3 loop spans 14 amino acids. The germline V and J ends were trimmed by 0 bases and 5 bases, with 10 bases remaining between them.

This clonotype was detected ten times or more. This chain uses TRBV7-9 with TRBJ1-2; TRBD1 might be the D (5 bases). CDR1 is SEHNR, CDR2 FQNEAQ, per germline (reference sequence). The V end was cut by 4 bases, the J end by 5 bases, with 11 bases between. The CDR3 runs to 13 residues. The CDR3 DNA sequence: TGTGCCAGCAGCTCAGATGGGGGGTATGGCTACACCTTC. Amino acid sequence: CASSSDGGYGYTF.

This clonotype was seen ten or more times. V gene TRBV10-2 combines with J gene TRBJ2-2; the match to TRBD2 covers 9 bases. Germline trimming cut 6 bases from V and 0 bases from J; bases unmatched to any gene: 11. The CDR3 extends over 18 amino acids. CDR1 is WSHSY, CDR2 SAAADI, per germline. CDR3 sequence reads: CASRRTSASSSNTGELFF. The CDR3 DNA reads TGCGCCAGCAGGCGGACTAGCGCCTCTTCCTCGAACACCGGGGAGCTGTTTTTT.

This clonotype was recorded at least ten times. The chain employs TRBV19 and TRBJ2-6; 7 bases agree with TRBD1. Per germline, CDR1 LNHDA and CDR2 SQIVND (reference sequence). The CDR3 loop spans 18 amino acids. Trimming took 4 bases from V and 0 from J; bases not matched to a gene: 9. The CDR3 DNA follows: TGTGCCAGTAGTAACCGGGACAGTGACCTCTCTGGGGCCAACGTCCTGACTTTC. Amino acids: CASSNRDSDLSGANVLTF.

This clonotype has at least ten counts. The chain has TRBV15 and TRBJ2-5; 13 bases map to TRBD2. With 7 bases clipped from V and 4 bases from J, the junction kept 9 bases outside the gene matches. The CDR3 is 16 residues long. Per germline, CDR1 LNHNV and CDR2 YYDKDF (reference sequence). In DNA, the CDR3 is TGTGCCACCAACCTGGGACTAGCGGGAACGGCAGAGACCCAGTACTTC. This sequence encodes CATNLGLAGTAETQYF. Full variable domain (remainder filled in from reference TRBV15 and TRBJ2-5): DAMVIQNPRYQVTQFGKPVTLSCSQTLNHNVMYWYQQKSSQAPKLLFHYYDKDFNNEADTPDNFQSRRPNTSFCFLDIRSPGLGDTAMYLCATNLGLAGTAETQYFGPGTRLLVL.

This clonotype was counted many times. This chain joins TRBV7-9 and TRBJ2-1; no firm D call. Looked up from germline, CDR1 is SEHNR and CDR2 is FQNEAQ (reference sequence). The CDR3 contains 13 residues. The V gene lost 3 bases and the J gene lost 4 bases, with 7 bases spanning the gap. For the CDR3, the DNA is TGTGCCAGCAGCTTTATAGGGTACAATGAGCAGTTCTTC. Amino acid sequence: CASSFIGYNEQFF.

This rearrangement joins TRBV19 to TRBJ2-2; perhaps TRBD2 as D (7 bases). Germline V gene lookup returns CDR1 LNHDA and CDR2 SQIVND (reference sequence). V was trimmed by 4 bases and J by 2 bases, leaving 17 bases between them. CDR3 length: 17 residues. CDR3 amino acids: CASSTLRRGANTGELFF. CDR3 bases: TGTGCCAGTAGTACTCTCCGACGGGGGGCTAACACCGGGGAGCTGTTTTTT.

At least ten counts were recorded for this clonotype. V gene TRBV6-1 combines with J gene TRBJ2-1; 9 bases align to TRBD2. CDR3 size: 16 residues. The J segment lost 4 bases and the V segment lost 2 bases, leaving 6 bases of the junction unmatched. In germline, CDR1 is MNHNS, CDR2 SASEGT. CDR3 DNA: TGTGCCAGCAGTGAACATGGCGGGAGGGTTTACAATGAGCAGTTCTTC. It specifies CASSEHGGRVYNEQFF.

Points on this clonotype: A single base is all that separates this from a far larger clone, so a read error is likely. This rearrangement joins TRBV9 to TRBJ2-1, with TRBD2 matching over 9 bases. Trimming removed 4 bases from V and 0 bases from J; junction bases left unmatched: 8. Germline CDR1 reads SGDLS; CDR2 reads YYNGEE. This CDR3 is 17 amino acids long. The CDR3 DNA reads TGTGCCAGCAGCCCGTTGGCGGGAGGGAGCTCCTACAATGAGCAGTTCTTC. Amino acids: CASSPLAGGSSYNEQFF.

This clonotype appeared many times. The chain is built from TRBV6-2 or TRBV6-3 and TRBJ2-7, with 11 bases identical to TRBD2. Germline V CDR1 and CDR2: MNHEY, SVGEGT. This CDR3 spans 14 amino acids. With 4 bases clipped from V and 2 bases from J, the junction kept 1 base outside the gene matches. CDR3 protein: CASSSTSGTYEQYF. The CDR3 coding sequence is TGTGCCAGCAGTTCGACTAGCGGGACCTACGAGCAGTACTTC.

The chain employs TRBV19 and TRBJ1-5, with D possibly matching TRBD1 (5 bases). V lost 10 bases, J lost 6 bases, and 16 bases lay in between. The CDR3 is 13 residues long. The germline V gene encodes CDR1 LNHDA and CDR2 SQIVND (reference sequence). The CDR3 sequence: CATQRGGGQPQHF. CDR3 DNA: TGTGCCACTCAGCGGGGGGGAGGTCAGCCCCAGCATTTT.

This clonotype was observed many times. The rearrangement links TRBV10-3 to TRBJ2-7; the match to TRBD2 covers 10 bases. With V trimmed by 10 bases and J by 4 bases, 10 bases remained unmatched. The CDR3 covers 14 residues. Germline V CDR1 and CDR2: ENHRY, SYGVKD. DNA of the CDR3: TGTGCCACAGGACTAGCGGCCGGAGGGTACGAGCAGTACTTC. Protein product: CATGLAAGGYEQYF.

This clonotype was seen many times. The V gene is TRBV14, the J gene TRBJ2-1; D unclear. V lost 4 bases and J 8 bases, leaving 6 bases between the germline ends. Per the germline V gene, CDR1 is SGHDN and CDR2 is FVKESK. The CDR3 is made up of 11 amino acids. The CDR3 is CASSLSHEQFF. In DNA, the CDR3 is TGTGCCAGCAGCCTTAGCCATGAGCAGTTCTTC.

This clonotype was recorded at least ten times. The CDR3 loop reads CASSQQGASNQPQHF. The CDR3 DNA is TGTGCCAGCAGCCAACAGGGGGCTAGCAATCAGCCCCAGCATTTT. The genes are TRBV5-5 and TRBJ1-5; 9 positions match TRBD1. The CDR3 spans 15 residues. Trimming removed 4 bases from V and 0 bases from J; junction bases left unmatched: 2. Looked up from germline, CDR1 is SGHKS and CDR2 is YYEKEE (reference sequence). Supplemented by reference TRBV5-5 and TRBJ1-5, the full variable domain reads DAGVTQSPTHLIKTRGQQVTLRCSPISGHKSVSWYQQVLGQGPQFIFQYYEKEERGRGNFPDRFSARQFPNYSSELNVNALLLGDSALYLCASSQQGASNQPQHFGDGTRLSIL.